A single sample is the source of the 20 T cell receptor beta chains below, sequenced in a study of T cells in Graves' hyperthyroidism and ophthalmopathy. RNA transcripts provided the source from which TCR beta CDR3 regions were amplified. When the TCR CDR3 underwent first-round RT-PCR, the HTBI primer set was used. MiXCR, applied by TCRdb to the multiplex PCR reads, yields one record per CDR3 protein. The sample contains around 580,000 distinct CDR3 sequences, roughly 17% of which appear only once. The sample comprised blood. The receptors were sampled from a woman aged 18-30 years with Graves' hyperthyroidism.

This clonotype was counted at least ten times. This rearrangement joins TRBV4-2 to TRBJ1-2; 7 bases line up with TRBD1. CDR3 size: 17 residues. Germline CDR1 reads LGHNA; CDR2 reads YNFKEQ. J gave up 4 bases and V 0 bases, and 11 bases lay outside the gene matches. The CDR3 DNA follows: TGTGCCAGCAGCCAAGATGGCTCGGGACAGCAATCCTATGGCTACACCTTC. Translating gives CASSQDGSGQQSYGYTF.

The chain joins TRBV28 to TRBJ1-5, with D unclear. The CDR3 runs 15 residues. CDR1 is MDHEN, CDR2 SYDVKM, per germline. The germline V and J ends were trimmed by 5 bases and 3 bases, with 14 bases remaining between them. The CDR3 reads CASSGIGSFNQPQHF. CDR3 DNA: TGTGCCAGCAGTGGGATCGGATCCTTCAATCAGCCCCAGCATTTT.

This chain uses TRBV7-8 with TRBJ1-4; TRBD1 is a possible D gene (6 bases). This CDR3 comprises 16 residues. Germline lookup yields CDR1 SGHVS and CDR2 FQNEAQ. V shed 5 bases and J shed 0 bases, with 13 bases lying between them. The CDR3 DNA reads TGTGCCAGCAGCCGTTGGGGGGCAGCAACTAATGAAAAACTGTTTTTT. Protein sequence: CASSRWGAATNEKLFF.

This clonotype appeared many times. The chain couples TRBV12-3 or TRBV12-4 to TRBJ1-2, with a possible D match to TRBD1 (6 bases). Trimming left V 3 bases short and J 4 bases short, with 12 bases between. This CDR3 is built from 14 residues. Written as DNA, the CDR3 is TGTGCCAGCAGTTTTGGGGGCAGGAGCTATGGCTACACCTTC. Its translation is CASSFGGRSYGYTF.

This clonotype was detected many times. V and J are TRBV12-3 or TRBV12-4 and TRBJ2-1; TRBD2 matches 13 bases. The CDR3 covers 15 residues. V dropped 7 bases and J dropped 2; count of bases not matched to a gene: 2. The CDR3 bases are TGTGCCAGCACCACTAGCGGGGGGGCCTACAATGAGCAGTTCTTC. Translated, it gives CASTTSGGAYNEQFF.

This clonotype has just a few counts. The chain links TRBV5-1 to TRBJ1-1; TRBD1 agrees at 7 bases. Trimming at V came to 0 bases and at J to 4 bases, leaving 6 bases not matched to a gene. Germline values: CDR1 SGHRS, CDR2 YFSETQ. The CDR3 covers 15 residues. Written as DNA, the CDR3 is TGCGCCAGCAGCTTGGCGCAGGGGGGGGGCACTGAAGCTTTCTTT. Translating gives CASSLAQGGGTEAFF. Based on the CDR3 plus reference TRBV5-1 and TRBJ1-1, the full variable domain is KAGVTQTPRYLIKTRGQQVTLSCSPISGHRSVSWYQQTPGQGLQFLFEYFSETQRNKGNFPGRFSGRQFSNSRSEMNVSTLELGDSALYLCASSLAQGGGTEAFFGQGTRLTVV.

This clonotype was counted a few times. The rearrangement uses TRBV7-9 and TRBJ1-4; D gene unclear. The CDR3 has 13 amino acids. CDR1 and CDR2 (germline): SEHNR, FQNEAQ (reference sequence). Trimming stripped 3 bases from V and 0 bases from J, with 2 bases between. CDR3 in amino acids: CASSFTTNEKLFF. CDR3 nucleotide sequence: TGTGCCAGCAGCTTTACAACTAATGAAAAACTGTTTTTT.

This clonotype was picked up a small number of times. The chain couples TRBV6-2 or TRBV6-3 to TRBJ2-5; 7 nucleotides agree with TRBD2. The junction had 3 bases not matched to a gene; V was cut back by 1 base and J by 7 bases. The CDR3 contains 13 residues. CDR1 MNHEY and CDR2 SVGEGT come from the germline V gene. The CDR3 nucleotides are TGTGCCAGCAGTTACTTCAGGGAGGGGACCCAGTACTTC. This gives the protein CASSYFREGTQYF.

The V and J genes are TRBV18 and TRBJ1-4; D is undetermined. Trimming shortened V by 3 bases and J by 5 bases, and 13 bases separated the two germline ends. The CDR3 runs to 15 residues. Germline lookup yields CDR1 KGHSH and CDR2 LQKENI. CDR3 bases: TGTGCCAGCTCACCGGATCGGACGGTAAATGAAAAACTGTTTTTT. Translation gives CASSPDRTVNEKLFF. Filled out from reference TRBV18 and TRBJ1-4, the complete variable domain reads NAGVMQNPRHLVRRRGQEARLRCSPMKGHSHVYWYRQLPEEGLKFMVYLQKENIIDESGMPKERFSAEFPKEGPSILRIQQVVRGDSAAYFCASSPDRTVNEKLFFGSGTQLSVL.

The CDR3 coding sequence is TGTGCCAGCAGCTTAGAGTTCGCGAGCGGGAGAGGTAGTGAGCAGTTCTTC. Its protein is CASSLEFASGRGSEQFF. The chain combines TRBV7-2 with TRBJ2-1; 8 positions agree with TRBD2. J was trimmed by 9 bases and V by 1 base; bases with no gene match: 14. The germline V gene encodes CDR1 SGHTA and CDR2 FQGNSA. The CDR3 extends over 17 amino acids. Using reference TRBV7-2 and TRBJ2-1 for the parts outside the CDR3, the full variable domain is GAGVSQSPSNKVTEKGKDVELRCDPISGHTALYWYRQSLGQGLEFLIYFQGNSAPDKSGLPSDRFSAERTGGSVSTLTIQRTQQEDSAVYLCASSLEFASGRGSEQFFGPGTRLTVL.

This clonotype was recorded at least ten times. The rearrangement joins TRBV27 to TRBJ2-7; D is perhaps TRBD2 (6 bases). Trimming took off 4 bases at V and 1 base at J, with 8 bases between the two ends. The CDR3 totals 13 residues. Germline V gene data show CDR1 as MNHEY and CDR2 as SMNVEV (reference sequence). In DNA, the CDR3 is TGTGCCAGCAGTTACCGGGAGTCCTACGAGCAGTACTTC. It encodes CASSYRESYEQYF.

This clonotype showed up just a few times. The V call is TRBV20-1, the J call TRBJ1-4, with TRBD1 matching over 7 bases. This CDR3 has 19 residues. Germline V gives CDR1 DFQATT, CDR2 SNEGSKA (reference sequence). With 0 bases clipped from V and 0 bases from J, the junction kept 13 bases outside the gene matches. CDR3 in amino acids: CSARDIPKFTGATNEKLFF. DNA of the CDR3: TGCAGTGCTAGAGATATACCTAAATTCACAGGGGCAACTAATGAAAAACTGTTTTTT.

The chain employs TRBV6-6 and TRBJ1-2, with a weak D call TRBD1 (5 bases). Trimming removed 0 bases at V and 1 base at J, with 18 bases between. The CDR3 sequence is 18 residues long. CDR1 and CDR2 from the germline V gene are MNHNY and SVGAGI (reference sequence). In nucleotides, the CDR3 is TGTGCCAGCAGTTACTCGAGGGACCCAGTTCCTCTTAACTATGGCTACACCTTC. Amino acid sequence: CASSYSRDPVPLNYGYTF.

This clonotype was counted only a few times. The chain's CDR3 is CAAGSHDQPQHF. CDR3 bases: TGTGCCGCGGGCAGTCACGATCAGCCCCAGCATTTT. This chain uses TRBV24-1 with TRBJ1-5; unclear D gene. There are 12 residues in the CDR3. Trimming removed 12 bases from V and 5 bases from J, with 13 bases in between. The germline CDR1 and CDR2 sequences are KGHDR and SFDVKD.

The gene calls are TRBV5-4 and TRBJ1-1; D is perhaps TRBD1 (6 bases). This CDR3 has 15 residues. Germline V CDR1 and CDR2: SGHNT, YYREEE (reference sequence). V was clipped by 4 bases and J by 1 base, with 14 bases between them. This chain's CDR3 is CASSRVGRGNTEAFF. CDR3 sequence (DNA): TGTGCCAGCAGCCGGGTCGGCAGGGGGAACACTGAAGCTTTCTTT.

The chain has TRBV24-1 and TRBJ2-3; D remains unclear. Germline loops: CDR1 KGHDR, CDR2 SFDVKD. This CDR3 has 14 amino acids. V was pared by 5 bases and J by 0 bases, with 8 bases between. The CDR3 DNA sequence: TGTGCCACCAGTGGCAAATCTAGCACAGATACGCAGTATTTT. Its translation: CATSGKSSTDTQYF.

V is TRBV6-9 and J is TRBJ2-7; 7 bases match TRBD2. Germline V gene lookup returns CDR1 MNHGY and CDR2 SVAAGI. This CDR3 region has 15 residues. The trim removed 3 bases at V and 6 bases at J, leaving 11 bases unmatched. This CDR3 reads CASSYTGLGPGEQYF. The CDR3 DNA is TGTGCCAGCAGTTACACCGGACTAGGTCCGGGCGAGCAGTACTTC.

There are many counts of this clonotype. This chain joins TRBV20-1 and TRBJ1-6; D perhaps matches TRBD1 (6 bases). The V end lost 3 bases, the J end lost 4 bases, and 13 bases lay between the germline ends. Germline V lookup: CDR1 DFQATT, CDR2 SNEGSKA (reference sequence). This CDR3 comprises 15 residues. The CDR3 region is CSASLGGPYNSPLHF. In DNA, the CDR3 is TGCAGTGCTAGTCTCGGGGGGCCTTATAATTCACCCCTCCACTTT.

This clonotype was picked up a small number of times. The chain combines TRBV5-1 with TRBJ2-1; 11 positions agree with TRBD2. The V and J ends lost 4 bases and 0 bases, in that order; junction bases with no gene match: 9. The V gene's germline CDR1 is SGHRS and CDR2 YFSETQ. This CDR3 spans 18 amino acids. As DNA, the CDR3 is TGCGCCAGCAGCCGCGGACTAGCGGGTTCGAGCTCCTACAATGAGCAGTTCTTC. This gives the protein CASSRGLAGSSSYNEQFF.

The V call is TRBV24-1, the J call TRBJ2-2; 9 nucleotides line up with TRBD1. This CDR3 comprises 15 residues. After removal of 5 bases from V and 5 bases from J, the junction contained 5 bases not matched to a gene. Germline V gene sequence: CDR1 KGHDR, CDR2 SFDVKD. The CDR3 DNA sequence: TGTGCCACCAGTGGGTATGGACAGGGGACCGGGGAGCTGTTTTTT. Translated, it gives CATSGYGQGTGELFF.